This is a list of T cell receptor beta chains from one sample in a study of blood T cell repertoires in COVID-19. Data came from immunoSEQ multiplex PCR; TCRdb stores just in-frame clones and leaves some out. Of around 250,000 clones listed, more than 75% were seen once; the top ten hold approximately 13%. Material for sequencing was peripheral blood. The receptors were sampled from a man older than 75 with acute or convalescent COVID-19. CDR3s include the opening cysteine and the closing phenylalanine or tryptophan. Size tells how often a clone was seen (once, few, many) or the class of an expanded clone, and some rows leave it out.

v_call: TRBV28; j_call: TRBJ1-6; clone_size: once; cdr3_aa: CASSAPGTRPYSPLHF
v_call: TRBV19; j_call: TRBJ2-7; clone_size: .; cdr3_aa: CASSARQGVYEQYF
v_call: TRBV27; j_call: TRBJ2-3; clone_size: .; cdr3_aa: CASSLVGSLSTDTQYF
v_call: TRBV2; j_call: TRBJ1-5; clone_size: .; cdr3_aa: CASRGRGAANQPQHF
v_call: TRBV3-1/TRBV3-2; j_call: TRBJ2-5; clone_size: once; cdr3_aa: CASRGFGQGDETQYF
v_call: TRBV6-2/TRBV6-3; j_call: TRBJ2-7; clone_size: .; cdr3_aa: CASSSVDRDRLYEQYF
v_call: TRBV6-5; j_call: TRBJ2-1; clone_size: .; cdr3_aa: CANGQGGNEQFF
v_call: TRBV27; j_call: TRBJ1-5; clone_size: .; cdr3_aa: CASSPHLREPQHF
v_call: TRBV18; j_call: TRBJ2-7; clone_size: .; cdr3_aa: CASSPNRLAGVYEQYF
v_call: TRBV4-2; j_call: TRBJ1-2; clone_size: .; cdr3_aa: CASSQGNGAEGYTF
v_call: TRBV4-1; j_call: TRBJ2-7; clone_size: .; cdr3_aa: CASSPPSGRGGEQYF
v_call: TRBV5-6; j_call: TRBJ2-3; clone_size: .; cdr3_aa: CASSLPGGESDTQYF
v_call: TRBV28; j_call: TRBJ2-7; clone_size: .; cdr3_aa: CASSSGLASEQYF
v_call: TRBV4-2; j_call: TRBJ1-3; clone_size: .; cdr3_aa: CASSQEWTGIDTIYF
v_call: TRBV5-4; j_call: TRBJ2-5; clone_size: .; cdr3_aa: CASSSPRDRVETQYF
v_call: TRBV7-3; j_call: TRBJ1-1; clone_size: .; cdr3_aa: CASSYTANTEAFF
v_call: TRBV2; j_call: TRBJ2-2; clone_size: .; cdr3_aa: CASQYYTNTGELFF
v_call: TRBV19; j_call: TRBJ1-2; clone_size: .; cdr3_aa: CASSIGGEYYGYTF
v_call: TRBV16; j_call: TRBJ1-5; clone_size: .; cdr3_aa: CASSYTNQPQHF
v_call: TRBV28; j_call: TRBJ2-5; clone_size: .; cdr3_aa: CASSQTRVGAGETQYF
v_call: TRBV20-1; j_call: TRBJ1-5; clone_size: .; cdr3_aa: CSASSQVDQPQHF
v_call: TRBV3-1/TRBV3-2; j_call: TRBJ2-1; clone_size: .; cdr3_aa: CASSQGAGGPYNEQFF
v_call: TRBV3-1/TRBV3-2; j_call: TRBJ2-2; clone_size: .; cdr3_aa: CASSFPGGELFF
v_call: TRBV2; j_call: TRBJ1-6; clone_size: few; cdr3_aa: CASSTRQGAPLHF
v_call: TRBV28; j_call: TRBJ1-6; clone_size: .; cdr3_aa: CASSPHIGTANSPLHF
v_call: TRBV7-2; j_call: TRBJ2-7; clone_size: .; cdr3_aa: CASSLAPGTNYEQYF
v_call: TRBV4-2; j_call: TRBJ1-1; clone_size: .; cdr3_aa: CASAPRTGGNTEAFF
v_call: TRBV6-1; j_call: TRBJ1-3; clone_size: .; cdr3_aa: CASSEASRGSGNTIYF
v_call: TRBV5-1; j_call: TRBJ2-5; clone_size: .; cdr3_aa: CASSLVATSGQETQYF
v_call: TRBV7-9; j_call: TRBJ1-3; clone_size: .; cdr3_aa: CASSSFSGNTIYF
v_call: TRBV18; j_call: TRBJ1-2; clone_size: once; cdr3_aa: CASSDFSYGYTF
v_call: TRBV3-1/TRBV3-2; j_call: TRBJ1-5; clone_size: .; cdr3_aa: CASSQVWTGNQPQHF
v_call: TRBV24-1; j_call: TRBJ1-1; clone_size: .; cdr3_aa: CATSDTSGGSEAFF
v_call: TRBV6-1; j_call: TRBJ1-3; clone_size: .; cdr3_aa: CASSEGGGYPRNTIYF
v_call: TRBV28; j_call: TRBJ1-2; clone_size: .; cdr3_aa: CASSSSPGGDHFYGYTF
v_call: TRBV13; j_call: TRBJ2-7; clone_size: .; cdr3_aa: CASILEGDIYEQYF
v_call: TRBV7-8; j_call: TRBJ2-2; clone_size: .; cdr3_aa: CASSSGLAGVTGELFF
v_call: TRBV28; j_call: TRBJ1-6; clone_size: .; cdr3_aa: CASLGGVNSPLHF
v_call: TRBV3-1/TRBV3-2; j_call: TRBJ2-3; clone_size: once; cdr3_aa: CASSQFQGSGDTQYF
v_call: TRBV28; j_call: TRBJ2-7; clone_size: .; cdr3_aa: CATGRDRGRGPDEQYF
v_call: TRBV4-3; j_call: TRBJ1-2; clone_size: .; cdr3_aa: CASSRGPNYGYTF
v_call: TRBV9; j_call: TRBJ1-6; clone_size: .; cdr3_aa: CASSKGELSPLHF
v_call: TRBV6-6; j_call: TRBJ2-5; clone_size: .; cdr3_aa: CASSLQETQYF
v_call: TRBV5-6; j_call: TRBJ2-7; clone_size: .; cdr3_aa: CASSDRAGLAGEKQYF
v_call: TRBV7-8; j_call: TRBJ2-7; clone_size: .; cdr3_aa: CASSRRDSLYEQYF
v_call: TRBV11-2; j_call: TRBJ1-6; clone_size: .; cdr3_aa: CASSLVRFNSPLHF
v_call: TRBV7-3; j_call: TRBJ1-6; clone_size: .; cdr3_aa: CASSVGADNSPLHF
v_call: TRBV11-2; j_call: TRBJ1-4; clone_size: .; cdr3_aa: CASSLPAPVGRYGEKLFF
v_call: TRBV7-8; j_call: TRBJ2-1; clone_size: .; cdr3_aa: CASSFGQGVSEQFF
v_call: TRBV19; j_call: TRBJ2-5; clone_size: .; cdr3_aa: CASSGPTGGKQTQYF
v_call: TRBV7-3; j_call: TRBJ1-6; clone_size: .; cdr3_aa: CASSLGTGLGSPLHF
v_call: TRBV28; j_call: TRBJ1-1; clone_size: few; cdr3_aa: CASSETGTGTLNTEAFF
v_call: TRBV28; j_call: TRBJ1-2; clone_size: .; cdr3_aa: CASSLSPSSYYGYTF
v_call: TRBV3-1/TRBV3-2; j_call: TRBJ1-2; clone_size: .; cdr3_aa: CASSLSGGGGYTF
v_call: TRBV7-3; j_call: TRBJ2-2; clone_size: .; cdr3_aa: CASSPLGLPGELFF
v_call: TRBV10-1; j_call: TRBJ1-3; clone_size: few; cdr3_aa: CASSVDSSISGNTIYF
v_call: TRBV18; j_call: TRBJ1-2; clone_size: few; cdr3_aa: CASSQGTGTANYGYTF
v_call: TRBV20-1; j_call: TRBJ2-3; clone_size: .; cdr3_aa: CSASPRQDTQYF
v_call: TRBV15; j_call: TRBJ2-3; clone_size: .; cdr3_aa: CATSNSLLTSGFTDTQYF
v_call: TRBV6-1; j_call: TRBJ2-3; clone_size: .; cdr3_aa: CASSETLAGGPGDTQYF